This TCR beta chain was obtained from a study of cytomegalovirus exposure and HLA in healthy donors. PCR primers comprised 60 Vbeta and 13 Jbeta primers. Produced via immunoSEQ multiplex PCR; TCRdb's table is partial and in-frame only. The sample holds 210,000 or so clones, around 80% seen once. The germline V gene encodes CDR1 SGHTA and CDR2 FQGTGA. The V segment lost 4 bases and the J segment 6 bases; nucleotides outside the gene matches: 6. This CDR3 has 14 amino acids. Material: PBMCs. The clonotype originates from a man aged 35 to 55 in good health and CMV-seronegative. The chain has TRBV7-3 and TRBJ2-1; 7 bases map to TRBD2. The CDR3: CASSSRGVVNEQFF. Written as DNA, the CDR3 is TGTGCCAGCAGCTCTCGGGGGGTAGTCAATGAGCAGTTCTTC.